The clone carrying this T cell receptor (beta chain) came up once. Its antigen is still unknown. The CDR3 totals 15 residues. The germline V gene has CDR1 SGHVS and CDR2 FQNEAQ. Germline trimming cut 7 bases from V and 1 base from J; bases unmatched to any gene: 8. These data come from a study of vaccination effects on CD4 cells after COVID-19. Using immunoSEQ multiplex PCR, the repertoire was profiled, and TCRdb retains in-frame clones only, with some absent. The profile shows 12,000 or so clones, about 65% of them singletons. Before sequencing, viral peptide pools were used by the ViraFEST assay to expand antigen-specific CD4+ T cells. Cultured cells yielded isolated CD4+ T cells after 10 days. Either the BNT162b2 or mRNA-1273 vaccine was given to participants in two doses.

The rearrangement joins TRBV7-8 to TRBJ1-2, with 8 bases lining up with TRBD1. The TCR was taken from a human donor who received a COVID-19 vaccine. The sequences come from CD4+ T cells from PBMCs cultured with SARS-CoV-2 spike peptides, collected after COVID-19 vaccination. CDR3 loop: CASTRTGGGNYGYTF. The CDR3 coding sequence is TGTGCCAGCACCCGAACAGGGGGAGGTAACTATGGCTACACCTTC.